A selection of T cell receptor beta chains follows, all from one sample in a study of human T cells and chemical hapten exposure. TCRdb reprocessed the RACE reads via MiXCR and lists one record per CDR3 protein. The data contain about 340,000 distinct CDR3 sequences, around 6.9% of them singletons. The source material was whole blood, sampled in connection with sensitization to the hapten diphenylcyclopropenone (DPC). These receptors came from a woman younger than 30 with alopecia areata. Some clones in this sample may be carry-over from other donors' samples. The CDR3 runs from the conserved cysteine through the conserved F or W. D genes are given only for firm matches. The size of a clone is reported for some rows only, either as once, few or many, or as a class for expanded clones.

v_gene,d_gene,abundance,j_gene,CDR3aa,CDR3nt
TRBV12-5,NA,few,TRBJ2-7,CASGLGGEQYF,TGTGCTAGTGGTTTAGGGGGCGAGCAGTACTTC
TRBV10-3,NA,NA,TRBJ1-3,CAISEDRSSGNTIYF,TGTGCCATCAGTGAGGACAGAAGCTCTGGAAACACCATATATTTT
TRBV20-1,NA,many,TRBJ2-3,CSAPVRGTQYF,TGCAGTGCTCCCGTTCGTGGAACGCAGTATTTT
TRBV5-5,NA,NA,TRBJ2-1,CASSLGVKNEQFF,TGTGCCAGCAGCTTGGGGGTCAAGAATGAGCAGTTCTTC
TRBV5-1,NA,many,TRBJ2-3,CASSLAGPTTDTQYF,TGCGCCAGCAGCTTGGCAGGACCAACCACAGATACGCAGTATTTT
TRBV7-2,NA,NA,TRBJ2-3,CASSSWTGTDTQYF,TGTGCCAGCAGCTCTTGGACCGGCACAGATACGCAGTATTTT
TRBV12-3/TRBV12-4,TRBD2,many,TRBJ2-1,CASSLARTSLYNEQFF,TGTGCCAGCAGCCTCGCCCGGACTAGTCTCTACAATGAGCAGTTCTTC
TRBV3-1,NA,NA,TRBJ1-2,CASSPQDSAYGYTF,TGTGCCAGCAGCCCCCAAGACAGCGCCTATGGCTACACCTTC
TRBV29-1,TRBD2,many,TRBJ2-7,CSYSSGGYEQYF,TGCAGCTATTCTAGCGGGGGTTACGAGCAGTACTTC
TRBV4-3,TRBD1,NA,TRBJ1-4,CASSQDRLNEKLFF,TGCGCCAGCAGCCAGGACAGGCTTAATGAAAAACTGTTTTTT
TRBV7-8,NA,NA,TRBJ1-6,CASTHQAGALSPLHF,TGTGCCAGCACCCACCAGGCCGGGGCGCTTTCACCCCTCCACTTT
TRBV4-2,TRBD2,NA,TRBJ2-3,CASSQDGLAAALVTQYF,TGTGCCAGCAGCCAAGATGGACTAGCGGCAGCATTGGTTACGCAGTATTTT
TRBV4-2,NA,NA,TRBJ1-6,CASSQNSAAYNSPLHF,TGTGCCAGCAGCCAAAACTCGGCGGCCTATAATTCACCCCTCCACTTT
TRBV7-2,NA,many,TRBJ1-6,CASSLRNSPLHF,TGTGCCAGCAGCCTCAGGAATTCACCCCTCCACTTT
TRBV3-1,NA,few,TRBJ2-3,CASSDSTLASTDTQYF,TGTGCCAGCAGTGACAGCACCTTGGCCTCGACAGATACGCAGTATTTT
TRBV9,NA,NA,TRBJ1-3,CASSVDGSGDTIYF,TGTGCCAGCAGCGTAGACGGGTCAGGAGACACCATATATTTT
TRBV7-9,NA,NA,TRBJ2-7,CASSTRDTRYEQYF,TGTGCCAGCAGCACCCGGGACACCAGATACGAGCAGTACTTC
TRBV4-3,TRBD1,NA,TRBJ2-6,CASSQDTGAGANVLTF,TGCGCCAGCAGCCAAGATACAGGGGCCGGGGCCAACGTCCTGACTTTC
TRBV7-9,TRBD1,few,TRBJ1-4,CASSVTGAGEKLFF,TGTGCCAGCAGCGTGACAGGGGCGGGTGAAAAACTGTTTTTT
TRBV6-1,TRBD2,few,TRBJ2-3,CATKFGTSELPDTQYF,TGTGCCACCAAGTTCGGGACTAGCGAATTGCCAGATACGCAGTATTTT
TRBV7-2,NA,NA,TRBJ2-6,CASSFGYGANVLTF,TGTGCCAGCAGCTTTGGGTATGGGGCCAACGTCCTGACTTTC
TRBV5-1,NA,NA,TRBJ2-3,CASSLNGQDTQYF,TGCGCCAGCAGCTTGAACGGGCAAGATACGCAGTATTTT
TRBV6-5,NA,many,TRBJ2-3,CASSYVGGTDTQYF,TGTGCCAGCAGTTACGTTGGCGGAACAGATACGCAGTATTTT
TRBV6-2/TRBV6-3,NA,many,TRBJ2-2,CASTYGRANTGELFF,TGTGCCAGCACGTACGGAAGGGCGAACACCGGGGAGCTGTTTTTT
TRBV28,NA,many,TRBJ2-2,CASSLTGFGELFF,TGTGCCAGCAGCTTAACAGGGTTCGGGGAGCTGTTTTTT
TRBV7-2,NA,few,TRBJ1-1,CASSPLDGRKEAFF,TGTGCCAGCAGCCCCCTAGACGGACGGAAAGAAGCTTTCTTT
TRBV5-1,TRBD2,NA,TRBJ2-3,CASSYISGGARDTQYF,TGCGCCAGCAGCTATATAAGCGGGGGGGCCAGAGATACGCAGTATTTT
TRBV9,NA,NA,TRBJ2-3,CASSVGIDGTDTQYF,TGTGCCAGCAGCGTAGGAATAGATGGCACAGATACGCAGTATTTT
TRBV7-2,NA,few,TRBJ1-2,CASSLAGQGYGYTF,TGTGCCAGCAGCTTAGCGGGGCAGGGCTATGGCTACACCTTC
TRBV7-2,TRBD2,many,TRBJ2-1,CASSQTSGSYNEQFF,TGTGCCAGCAGCCAAACTAGCGGGTCATACAATGAGCAGTTCTTC
TRBV4-1,NA,NA,TRBJ1-2,CASSQGAQGPYGYTF,TGCGCCAGCAGCCAAGGGGCGCAGGGCCCCTATGGCTACACCTTC
TRBV29-1,NA,few,TRBJ1-5,CSVIGQAFNQPQHF,TGCAGCGTTATCGGCCAGGCGTTCAATCAGCCCCAGCATTTT
TRBV6-6,TRBD2,many,TRBJ2-3,CASSFGGLGTDTQYF,TGTGCCAGCAGTTTCGGGGGGTTGGGTACAGATACGCAGTATTTT
TRBV5-1,NA,many,TRBJ1-3,CASSGTSSGNTIYF,TGCGCCAGCAGCGGGACAAGCTCTGGAAACACCATATATTTT
TRBV4-3,TRBD1,few,TRBJ1-1,CASSLDRALDTEAFF,TGCGCCAGCAGCCTAGACAGGGCCTTGGACACTGAAGCTTTCTTT
TRBV29-1,NA,NA,TRBJ1-1,CSVELANTEAFF,TGCAGCGTTGAACTGGCGAACACTGAAGCTTTCTTT
TRBV20-1,NA,few,TRBJ2-3,CSARGERGNLVDTQYF,TGCAGTGCTAGAGGGGAACGGGGGAACCTGGTGGATACGCAGTATTTT
TRBV10-3,NA,many,TRBJ2-6,CAISDDLSGANVLTF,TGTGCCATCAGTGACGATCTCTCTGGGGCCAACGTCCTGACTTTC
TRBV5-1,TRBD1,many,TRBJ1-1,CASSLYPGQEEAFF,TGCGCCAGCAGCTTGTACCCTGGACAGGAGGAAGCTTTCTTT
TRBV7-2,NA,few,TRBJ2-3,CASSQRETNTDTQYF,TGTGCCAGCAGCCAAAGGGAGACAAACACAGATACGCAGTATTTT
TRBV12-3/TRBV12-4,NA,many,TRBJ1-5,CASSLGGHQPQHF,TGTGCCAGCAGTTTAGGGGGCCATCAGCCCCAGCATTTT
TRBV7-9,NA,few,TRBJ1-2,CASSPIDRSYGYTF,TGTGCCAGCAGCCCGATTGACAGAAGCTATGGCTACACCTTC
TRBV10-2,NA,few,TRBJ2-7,CASRESGSSYEQYF,TGCGCCAGCCGGGAGTCGGGCAGCTCCTACGAGCAGTACTTC
TRBV2,NA,NA,TRBJ2-7,CASSPGQGSIADEQYF,TGTGCCAGCAGCCCAGGGCAGGGTTCTATCGCTGACGAGCAGTACTTC
TRBV7-2,NA,many,TRBJ1-4,CASSPRKGKTNEKLFF,TGTGCCAGCAGCCCACGGAAGGGGAAGACTAATGAAAAACTGTTTTTT
TRBV12-3/TRBV12-4,NA,NA,TRBJ1-3,CASSFSERNTIYF,TGTGCCAGCAGTTTCAGTGAGAGAAACACCATATATTTT
TRBV29-1,TRBD1,NA,TRBJ2-7,CSVDLGTGGEQYF,TGCAGCGTTGATTTAGGGACAGGGGGCGAGCAGTACTTC
TRBV6-1,TRBD2,NA,TRBJ2-2,CASSEDGGGTGELFF,TGTGCCAGCAGTGAAGATGGCGGGGGGACCGGGGAGCTGTTTTTT
TRBV15,NA,NA,TRBJ2-3,CATSRDPVLADTQYF,TGTGCCACCAGCAGAGATCCGGTTTTAGCAGATACGCAGTATTTT
TRBV7-9,TRBD2,NA,TRBJ2-1,CASSLAERGAPEQFF,TGTGCCAGCAGCTTAGCGGAGCGGGGGGCACCCGAGCAGTTCTTC
TRBV6-1,NA,NA,TRBJ2-3,CASSEATSLSTDTQYF,TGTGCCAGCAGTGAAGCCACCAGCCTCTCCACAGATACGCAGTATTTT
TRBV11-2,TRBD2,many,TRBJ2-3,CASSFSAGGPRDTQYF,TGTGCCAGCAGCTTTTCAGCGGGGGGGCCTAGAGATACGCAGTATTTT